This T cell receptor beta chain was observed in a study of T cell clonotyping in hematopoietic cell transplantation. The method was immunoSEQ multiplex PCR; TCRdb's version includes in-frame clones alone and lacks a portion of them. The table records tens of thousands of clones, roughly nine tenths of them present only once. Trimming removed 4 bases from V and 0 bases from J, with 10 bases in between. The V gene's germline CDR1 is GTSNPN and CDR2 SVGIG (reference sequence). This CDR3 is 13 amino acids long. Time point noted: recipient sample about 28 days before transplant, after cytoreduction. This chain connects TRBV30 to TRBJ2-7; D perhaps matches TRBD2 (5 bases). The starting material was peripheral blood mononuclear cells, obtained before stem cell transplant. The receptor was derived from a man aged 18 to 29 with biphenotypic leukemia. Some clones in this sample may be carry-over from other donors' samples. CDR3 loop: CAWIPAASYEQYF. Here the CDR3 DNA reads TGTGCCTGGATCCCAGCGGCCTCCTACGAGCAGTACTTC.